The rows below give T cell receptor beta chains drawn from one sample of a study of vaccination and CD4 T cells after COVID-19. Their antigen targets remain unknown. TCRdb recomputed calls from the PCR reads with MiXCR, one row per CDR3 protein. The data contain roughly 10,000 distinct CDR3 sequences, under 40% of them singletons. The material sequenced was CD4+ T cells from blood, cultured in vitro. All receptors derive from a human donor in good health. Each CDR3 is given with its conserved first and last residue. A D gene is named only where the DNA matches it firmly. Only part of the rows carry a size: once, few, many, or a class if the clone is expanded.

clone_size	v_call	d_call	j_call	cdr3_nt	cdr3_aa
few	TRBV7-8	TRBD2	TRBJ2-7	TGTGCCAGCAGCTCGGGGGGGTGGCCTCGGGAGCAGTACTTC	CASSSGGWPREQYF
NA	TRBV7-2	NA	TRBJ2-7	TGTGCCAGCAGGGGGCCCAGGACTCTACTTAACTACGAGCAGTACTTC	CASRGPRTLLNYEQYF
NA	TRBV5-4	NA	TRBJ2-3	TGTGCCAGCAGCCATCAGGGACGGGTCACAGATACGCAGTATTTT	CASSHQGRVTDTQYF
NA	TRBV28	TRBD2	TRBJ2-1	TGTGCCAGTCCCGGGAGGAATGAGCAGTTCTTC	CASPGRNEQFF
NA	TRBV7-2	NA	TRBJ2-2	TGTGCCAGCAGCTTAGACCCGACCGGGACACGGGAAAAGTTTTTT	CASSLDPTGTREKFF
NA	TRBV7-6	TRBD2	TRBJ2-2	TGTGCGATTGGGGCACTAGCGGGAGTTGGATACCCCGGGGAGCTGTTTTTT	CAIGALAGVGYPGELFF
NA	TRBV7-9	NA	TRBJ2-5	TGTGCCAGCAGCCCCCCAGGGGGGGAGACCCAGTACTTC	CASSPPGGETQYF
NA	TRBV27	TRBD2	TRBJ2-5	TGTGCCAGCAGTTTCTTGGGAGGGGAGACCCAGTACTTC	CASSFLGGETQYF
once	TRBV28	NA	TRBJ1-2	TGTGCCAGCAGTTTCGCGGGGGGCGAGGGCTACACCTTC	CASSFAGGEGYTF
few	TRBV24-1	NA	TRBJ2-6	TGTGCCACCAGTGATTTGGGGATTTCTGGGGCCAACGTCCTGACTTTC	CATSDLGISGANVLTF
NA	TRBV6-1	NA	TRBJ2-3	TGTGCCAGCAGCGACGACAGAGCCCACACAGATACGCAGTATTTT	CASSDDRAHTDTQYF
NA	TRBV29-1	TRBD1	TRBJ1-2	TGCAGCGTTGTAGTGGGACAGTCACTCTATGGCTACACCTTC	CSVVVGQSLYGYTF
NA	TRBV12-3/TRBV12-4	NA	TRBJ1-2	TGTGCCAGCAGCCCGACGGGAAGCTATGGCTACACCTTC	CASSPTGSYGYTF
few	TRBV6-1	NA	TRBJ1-2	TGTGCCAGCAGTCTTACGGGAGGCGGCTACACCTTC	CASSLTGGGYTF
NA	TRBV10-3	TRBD1	TRBJ1-1	TGTGCCATCAGGACAGGGGCTGGCGTGAACACTGAAGCTTTCTTT	CAIRTGAGVNTEAFF
NA	TRBV4-2	TRBD1	TRBJ1-1	TGTGCCAGCAGCCGTCGACAGGGCGAGGGCACTGAAGCTTTCTTT	CASSRRQGEGTEAFF
NA	TRBV28	TRBD1	TRBJ1-5	TGTGCCAGCAGTTACAGTGACAGGGGTGGTCAGCCCCAGCATTTT	CASSYSDRGGQPQHF
NA	TRBV10-1	TRBD2	TRBJ2-1	TGCGCCAGCAGCCCCTGGACTAGCGGGAGGGCCAATGAGCAGTTCTTC	CASSPWTSGRANEQFF
few	TRBV10-2	TRBD1	TRBJ2-5	TGCGCCAGCAGGACAGGGTTCCAAGAGACCCAGTACTTC	CASRTGFQETQYF
few	TRBV20-1	TRBD1	TRBJ1-1	TGCAGTGCAAAGGACAGGGTGGTAAACACTGAAGCTTTCTTT	CSAKDRVVNTEAFF
NA	TRBV11-3	NA	TRBJ2-3	TGTGCCAGCAGCTCCTCAGTTACAGATACGCAGTATTTT	CASSSSVTDTQYF
NA	TRBV28	NA	TRBJ1-5	TGTGCCAGCAGCCTAGGGGGTCCCGATCAGCCCCAGCATTTT	CASSLGGPDQPQHF
NA	TRBV6-2/TRBV6-3	NA	TRBJ2-4	TGTGCCAGTTCGGGATATCAGGACATTCAGTACTTC	CASSGYQDIQYF
NA	TRBV28	TRBD1	TRBJ1-4	TGTGCCAGCAGAGACAGGGCGAATGAAAAACTGTTTTTT	CASRDRANEKLFF
NA	TRBV6-1	NA	TRBJ2-7	TGTGCCAGCGCCCAGGGCGGAGCCTACGAGCAGTACTTC	CASAQGGAYEQYF
few	TRBV10-3	NA	TRBJ1-2	TGTGCCATCAGTGAGAGGGACGGAGCTAACTATGGCTACACCTTC	CAISERDGANYGYTF
few	TRBV7-9	NA	TRBJ2-5	TGTGCCAGCAGCTTAGCGCCGACCGCGGGGGAGACCCAGTACTTC	CASSLAPTAGETQYF
NA	TRBV5-6	NA	TRBJ1-2	TGTGCCAGCAGCCAGAAGAGATACTATGGCTACACCTTC	CASSQKRYYGYTF
NA	TRBV27	TRBD1	TRBJ2-3	TGTGCCAGCAGTGACAGGGGGCCCGACACAGATACGCAGTATTTT	CASSDRGPDTDTQYF
few	TRBV6-4	TRBD2	TRBJ2-3	TGTGCCAGCAGTGTTCTAGCGGGTCCTAGCACAGATACGCAGTATTTT	CASSVLAGPSTDTQYF
NA	TRBV10-3	NA	TRBJ1-2	TGTGCCATCGAGACAGCAGACTATGGCTACACCTTC	CAIETADYGYTF
NA	TRBV7-2	NA	TRBJ1-1	TGTGCCAGCAGCTTCGACAAGATGAACACTGAAGCTTTCTTT	CASSFDKMNTEAFF
once	TRBV20-1	TRBD1	TRBJ2-1	TGCAGTGCTAGAGATCCGGACAGGGCGGCCTACAATGAGCAGTTCTTC	CSARDPDRAAYNEQFF
NA	TRBV6-7	NA	TRBJ1-6	TGTGCCAGCAAATCAACCGGGTATTCACCCCTCCACTTT	CASKSTGYSPLHF
few	TRBV20-1	NA	TRBJ1-2	TGCAGTGCCAGGACACAAAGGGGTGGCTACACCTTC	CSARTQRGGYTF
NA	TRBV30	NA	TRBJ1-1	TGTGCCTGGACTCAGGGGAGCACTGAAGCTTTCTTT	CAWTQGSTEAFF
NA	TRBV19	NA	TRBJ1-5	TGTGCCAGTAGCGTCGACAGCCGAGGTCAGCCCCAGCATTTT	CASSVDSRGQPQHF
NA	TRBV10-3	NA	TRBJ2-1	TGTGCCATCAGGGACTCCAACAATGAGCAGTTCTTC	CAIRDSNNEQFF
NA	TRBV6-2/TRBV6-3	NA	TRBJ2-7	TGTGCCAGCAGTTACTCATCCGGGAGCACCTACGAGCAGTACTTC	CASSYSSGSTYEQYF
NA	TRBV7-9	NA	TRBJ2-2	TGTGCCAGCAGCTTTTTTGGGGGCACCGGGGAGCTGTTTTTT	CASSFFGGTGELFF
NA	TRBV6-1	TRBD2	TRBJ2-7	TGTGCCAGCAGGCCACAGACTAGCGGGAGCACCTACGAGCAGTACTTC	CASRPQTSGSTYEQYF
few	TRBV19	NA	TRBJ1-2	TGTGCCAGTAGTATAGTAGGCGGCGGTGGCTACACCTTC	CASSIVGGGGYTF
few	TRBV7-3	TRBD2	TRBJ2-5	TGTGCCAGCAGCTTGGGACTAGCGGGGACACGGGAGACCCAGTACTTC	CASSLGLAGTRETQYF
NA	TRBV7-8	TRBD2	TRBJ2-7	TGTGCCAGCAGCTTATCCGGGACTAGCGGGACTCAGTACTTC	CASSLSGTSGTQYF
NA	TRBV7-2	NA	TRBJ2-7	TGTGCCAGCAGCTTAGCGGGACACACCTACGAGCAGTACTTC	CASSLAGHTYEQYF
NA	TRBV24-1	TRBD1	TRBJ2-7	TGTGCCACCAGTGACCGTCCCGGGACAGGGACCTACGAGCAGTACTTC	CATSDRPGTGTYEQYF
few	TRBV30	TRBD1	TRBJ2-7	TGTGCCTGGGAGATAGGGACAGGGGCCCCCTACGAGCAGTACTTC	CAWEIGTGAPYEQYF
NA	TRBV11-3	NA	TRBJ2-3	TGTGCCAGCAGCTTCCACAGCACAGATACGCAGTATTTT	CASSFHSTDTQYF
NA	TRBV7-2	NA	TRBJ2-2	TGTGCCAGCAGCCTGGTCCGGGCCGGGGAGCTGTTTTTT	CASSLVRAGELFF
NA	TRBV28	NA	TRBJ1-3	TGTGCCAGCAGTACCGGACAGCGAGGAAACACCATATATTTT	CASSTGQRGNTIYF
few	TRBV12-3/TRBV12-4	NA	TRBJ1-2	TGTGCCAGCCTGGGGCCCGGGGACTATGGCTACACCTTC	CASLGPGDYGYTF
medium-sized	TRBV7-2	NA	TRBJ2-4	TGTGCCAGCAGCTTAGGGGCGGGACTAAACATTCAGTACTTC	CASSLGAGLNIQYF
few	TRBV28	TRBD1	TRBJ1-5	TGTGCCAGCAGTCGGGACAGTAACAATCAGCCCCAGCATTTT	CASSRDSNNQPQHF
NA	TRBV28	TRBD2	TRBJ2-5	TGTGCCAGCAGGCCTTATCGGACTAGCGGGCGGTTTGATCAAGAGACCCAGTACTTC	CASRPYRTSGRFDQETQYF
few	TRBV20-1	NA	TRBJ1-5	TGCAGTGCTGTGTCTCGGACGGATAATCAGCCCCAGCATTTT	CSAVSRTDNQPQHF
NA	TRBV6-1	TRBD2	TRBJ2-3	TGTGCCAGCAGAGGAACCGGGACTAGAGCCACAGATACGCAGTATTTT	CASRGTGTRATDTQYF
NA	TRBV5-4	NA	TRBJ2-2	TGTGCCAGCGCACGATCCGGGACCGCGGGGACCGGGGAGCTGTTTTTT	CASARSGTAGTGELFF
NA	TRBV30	NA	TRBJ2-1	TGTGCCTGGAGCGCCCGCAATGAGCAGTTCTTC	CAWSARNEQFF
NA	TRBV19	NA	TRBJ1-2	TGTGCCAGTAGTATCCAGGGATCTTATGGCTACACCTTC	CASSIQGSYGYTF